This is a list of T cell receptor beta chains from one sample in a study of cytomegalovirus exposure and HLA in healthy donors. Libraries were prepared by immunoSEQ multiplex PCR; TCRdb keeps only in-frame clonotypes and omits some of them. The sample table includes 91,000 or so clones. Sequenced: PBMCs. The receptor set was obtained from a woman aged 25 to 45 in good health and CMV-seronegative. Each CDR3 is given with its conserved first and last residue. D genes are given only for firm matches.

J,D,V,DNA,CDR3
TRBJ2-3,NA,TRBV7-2,TGTGCCAGCAGCTTAAACGGAGGGGCAGCGGATACGCAGTATTTT,CASSLNGGAADTQYF
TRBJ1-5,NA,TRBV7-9,TGTGCCAGCAGCCCCGGGGAGGGGGGTAGGAACAATCAGCCCCAGCATTTT,CASSPGEGGRNNQPQHF
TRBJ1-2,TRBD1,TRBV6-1,TGTGCCAGCGAGGGTGACAGGGTCGGTGGCTACACCTTC,CASEGDRVGGYTF
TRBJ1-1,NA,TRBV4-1,TGCGCCAGCAGCCAAGGGGGGGAATTCACTGAAGCTTTCTTT,CASSQGGEFTEAFF
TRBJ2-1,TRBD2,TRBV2,TGTGCCAGCAGTGAGACTAGCGGGGGTAATGAGCAGTTCTTC,CASSETSGGNEQFF
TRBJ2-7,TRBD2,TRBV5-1,TGCGCCAGCAGCTTGTCTCTAGCGGGAGTACTGGACGAGCAGTACTTC,CASSLSLAGVLDEQYF
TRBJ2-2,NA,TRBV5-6,TGTGCCAGCAGCTTGGTTACAGCGTCGGGGGCCGGGGAGCTGTTTTTT,CASSLVTASGAGELFF
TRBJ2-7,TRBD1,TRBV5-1,TGCGCCAGCAGCGACGGGACAGGGGGTTACGAGCAGTACTTC,CASSDGTGGYEQYF
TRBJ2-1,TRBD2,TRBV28,TGTGCCAGCAGTTTCAGCGGGAATCGCAATGAGCAGTTCTTC,CASSFSGNRNEQFF
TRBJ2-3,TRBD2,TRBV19,TGTGCCAGTAGTATGACTAGCGGGAGGCCCCCAGATACGCAGTATTTT,CASSMTSGRPPDTQYF
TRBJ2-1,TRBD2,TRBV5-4,TGTGCCAGCAGCAAGACTAGCGGGGGTTACAATGAGCAGTTCTTC,CASSKTSGGYNEQFF
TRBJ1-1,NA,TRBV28,TGTGCCAGCGTCGGGTCATGGTTGAACACTGAAGCTTTCTTT,CASVGSWLNTEAFF
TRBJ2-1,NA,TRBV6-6,TGTGCCAGCAGCCCTCTATGGGGGCTCGGCTACAATGAGCAGTTCTTC,CASSPLWGLGYNEQFF
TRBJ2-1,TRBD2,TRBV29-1,TGCAGCGTCGACCGGACTAGCGGCAATGAGCAGTTCTTC,CSVDRTSGNEQFF
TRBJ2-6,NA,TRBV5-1,TGCGCCAGCAGCTTGGGGCTGGCTGGGGCCAACGTCCTGACTTTC,CASSLGLAGANVLTF
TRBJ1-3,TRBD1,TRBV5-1,TGCGCCAGCAGCATAAGACCCGGGACAGGGGCAGACACCATATATTTT,CASSIRPGTGADTIYF
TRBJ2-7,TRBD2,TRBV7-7,TGTGCTAGCAGCGCCGGGACTAGCAGTGACGAGCAGTACTTC,CASSAGTSSDEQYF